The clone carrying this T cell receptor (beta chain) was found a few times. Between the trimmed V and J ends, which lost 5 bases and 5 bases, there was a span of 16 bases. This CDR3 spans 14 amino acids. Germline values: CDR1 LNHNV, CDR2 YYDKDF (reference sequence). The sample originates from a study of T cells in tuberculosis. Only in-frame clones appear in the TCRdb table, and some are missing; sequencing was by immunoSEQ multiplex PCR. There are several thousand clones in the sample; just under 95% occur only once, and roughly 12% lies in the top ten. This clonotype was sampled from an adult with tuberculosis. V usage is TRBV15 and J usage is TRBJ2-7; no clear D gene. Material for sequencing was PBMCs. CDR3 in DNA: TGTGCCACCAGCGGCCGTGGGCAGGAACACGAGCAGTACTTC. Amino acids: CATSGRGQEHEQYF. The complete variable domain, with remaining parts taken from reference TRBV15 and TRBJ2-7, reads DAMVIQNPRYQVTQFGKPVTLSCSQTLNHNVMYWYQQKSSQAPKLLFHYYDKDFNNEADTPDNFQSRRPNTSFCFLDIRSPGLGDTAMYLCATSGRGQEHEQYFGPGTRLTVT.